This T cell receptor (beta chain) was profiled in a study of Ad26.COV2.S vaccination and SARS-CoV-2 variants. Study-level information: The vaccine Ad26.COV2.S was put into the muscle once, or twice with 56 days between.

Regarding this clone: What it recognizes is unknown.

Regarding treatment: some 20 received Ad26.COV2.S at low or high dose, single or two shots; 5 received placebo; per-sample allocation not given. Sampling was performed 63 days after the first vaccine or placebo injection. In Boston, the donor was an adult between 18-55 years of age. The CDR3 is 14 amino acids. Germline V gives CDR1 LNHDA, CDR2 SQIVND (reference sequence). Trimming shortened V by 1 base and J by 6 bases, and 13 bases separated the two germline ends. Only in-frame clones appear in the TCRdb table, and some are missing; sequencing was by immunoSEQ multiplex PCR. Found here are about 350,000 clones, 70% to 90% of them singletons; the top ten hold about 10%. Study findings and constraints: Vaccinees showed greater spike-specific TCR breadth than placebo recipients. Analyses that measured TCR breadth and depth may have underestimated total T cell responses.

V is TRBV19 and J is TRBJ2-7, with D unclear. Sequencing used peripheral blood, obtained in a trial of Ad26.COV2.S vaccine versus placebo. The clonotype was recovered from a person aged 18-60 years who received the Ad26.COV2.S COVID-19 vaccine or a placebo. This CDR3 is CASSIGPPWGEQYF. In DNA form, the CDR3 reads TGTGCCAGTAGTATAGGGCCTCCTTGGGGCGAGCAGTACTTC.